The 8 T cell receptor beta chains below were found in one sample sequenced in a study of blood T cell repertoires in COVID-19. Here immunoSEQ multiplex PCR was the method, and the copy in TCRdb shows in-frame clones only, minus some. Of 250,000 to 300,000 clones listed, about 90% are singletons. Sample: PBMCs or T cells enriched from blood (not recorded which). These receptors came from a woman aged 60-75 years who had recovered from COVID-19.

V and J are TRBV10-3 and TRBJ1-1, with D possibly matching TRBD1 (6 bases). Germline-derived CDR1 and CDR2 are ENHRY and SYGVKD. This CDR3 spans 12 amino acids. Trimming removed 9 bases from V and 0 bases from J, with 8 bases in between. CDR3 protein: CAIRDMNTEAFF. DNA for the CDR3: TGTGCCATTCGGGACATGAACACTGAAGCTTTCTTT.

The CDR3 region is CASSLGGYQETQYF. In nucleotides, the CDR3 is TGTGCCAGCAGCTTGGGCGGGTACCAAGAGACCCAGTACTTC. The chain links TRBV7-3 to TRBJ2-5, with D tentatively TRBD2 (5 bases). The V gene lost 3 bases and the J gene lost 0 bases, with 8 bases spanning the gap. Germline V lookup: CDR1 SGHTA, CDR2 FQGTGA. CDR3 length: 14 amino acids.

The chain carries TRBV19 and TRBJ2-5; D is perhaps TRBD2 (6 bases). Trimming removed 1 base at V and 5 bases at J, with 14 bases between. Looked up from germline, CDR1 is LNHDA and CDR2 is SQIVND (reference sequence). CDR3 length: 15 residues. The CDR3 bases are TGTGCCAGTAGTATAGCGACTATAGGGAGGGAGACCCAGTACTTC. Amino acid sequence: CASSIATIGRETQYF.

The chain's CDR3 is CSASLSGGANEQFF. In DNA, the CDR3 is TGCAGTGCTAGTTTGAGCGGGGGGGCCAATGAGCAGTTCTTC. J is TRBJ2-1 and V is TRBV20-1, with TRBD2 matching 10 bases. This CDR3 has 14 amino acids. Losses at the gene ends were 3 bases for V and 6 bases for J; bases not matched to a gene: 5. Germline CDR1 reads DFQATT; CDR2 reads SNEGSKA (reference sequence).

The chain joins TRBV6-5 to TRBJ2-3; D remains unclear. V was cut by 0 bases and J by 0 bases, with 10 bases left in between. This CDR3 is 16 amino acids long. CDR1 and CDR2 (germline): MNHEY, SVGAGI. CDR3 nucleotides: TGTGCCAGCAGTTACTCGAGATACCCTAGCACAGATACGCAGTATTTT. It codes for CASSYSRYPSTDTQYF.

V usage is TRBV5-1 and J usage is TRBJ2-7, with 13 bases lining up with TRBD2. With 6 bases clipped from V and 3 bases from J, the junction kept 6 bases outside the gene matches. Germline V CDR1 and CDR2: SGHRS, YFSETQ. The CDR3 has 15 amino acids. DNA for the CDR3: TGCGCCAGCAATCCGGGACTAGCGGGGCTCTACGAGCAGTACTTC. Amino acid sequence: CASNPGLAGLYEQYF. The full variable domain, in which reference TRBV5-1 and TRBJ2-7 provide the parts outside the CDR3, is KAGVTQTPRYLIKTRGQQVTLSCSPISGHRSVSWYQQTPGQGLQFLFEYFSETQRNKGNFPGRFSGRQFSNSRSEMNVSTLELGDSALYLCASNPGLAGLYEQYFGPGTRLTVT.

V is TRBV28 and J is TRBJ1-1; 9 bases align to TRBD1. Germline values: CDR1 MDHEN, CDR2 SYDVKM. The V gene end was trimmed by 6 bases and the J gene end by 7 bases; junction bases not matched to a gene: 12. CDR3 size: 15 residues. CDR3 sequence: CASSSGTGTAIEAFF. CDR3 DNA sequence: TGTGCCAGCAGCTCCGGGACAGGGACGGCCATTGAAGCTTTCTTT. The full variable domain, its missing parts supplied by reference TRBV28 and TRBJ1-1, is DVKVTQSSRYLVKRTGEKVFLECVQDMDHENMFWYRQDPGLGLRLIYFSYDVKMKEKGDIPEGYSVSREKKERFSLILESASTNQTSMYLCASSSGTGTAIEAFFGQGTRLTVV.

The chain links TRBV28 to TRBJ2-7; TRBD1 might be the D (6 bases). V lost 7 bases and J 4 bases, leaving 17 bases between the germline ends. The V gene's germline CDR1 is MDHEN and CDR2 SYDVKM. There are 14 residues in the CDR3. The CDR3 DNA sequence: TGTGCCAGCACTATGGGACAAACTACTTACGAGCAGTACTTC. It yields the protein CASTMGQTTYEQYF.